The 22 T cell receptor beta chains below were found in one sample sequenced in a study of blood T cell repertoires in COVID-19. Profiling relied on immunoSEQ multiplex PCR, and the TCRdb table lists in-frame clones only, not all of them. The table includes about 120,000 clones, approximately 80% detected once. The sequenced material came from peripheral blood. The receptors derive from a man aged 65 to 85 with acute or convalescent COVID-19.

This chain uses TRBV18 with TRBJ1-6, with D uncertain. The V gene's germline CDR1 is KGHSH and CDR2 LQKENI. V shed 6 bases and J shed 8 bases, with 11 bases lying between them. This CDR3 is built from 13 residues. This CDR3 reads CASSGGPDSPLHF. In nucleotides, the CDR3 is TGTGCCAGCTCTGGCGGGCCCGATTCACCCCTCCACTTT. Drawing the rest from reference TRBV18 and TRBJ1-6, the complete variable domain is NAGVMQNPRHLVRRRGQEARLRCSPMKGHSHVYWYRQLPEEGLKFMVYLQKENIIDESGMPKERFSAEFPKEGPSILRIQQVVRGDSAAYFCASSGGPDSPLHFGNGTRLTVT.

CDR3 in amino acids: CASSSWPHTDTQYF. CDR3 bases: TGTGCCAGCAGCTCCTGGCCCCACACAGATACGCAGTATTTT. The V gene is TRBV9, the J gene TRBJ2-3; D gene unclear. CDR3 length: 14 amino acids. Germline V lookup: CDR1 SGDLS, CDR2 YYNGEE. The V gene lost 4 bases and the J gene lost 2 bases, with 11 bases spanning the gap.

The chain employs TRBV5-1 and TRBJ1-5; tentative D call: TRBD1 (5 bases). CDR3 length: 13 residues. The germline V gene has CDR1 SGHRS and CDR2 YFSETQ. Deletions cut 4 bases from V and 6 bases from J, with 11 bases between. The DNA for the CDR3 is TGCGCCAGCAGCGCACAGCAGGGTCAGCCCCAGCATTTT. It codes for CASSAQQGQPQHF.

The CDR3 spells CASRRGGTGELFF. In DNA form, the CDR3 reads TGTGCCAGCCGGCGGGGGGGCACCGGGGAGCTGTTTTTT. The chain carries TRBV5-6 and TRBJ2-2; TRBD2 matches at 9 bases. The CDR3 is 13 amino acids. The junction had 2 bases not matched to a gene; V was cut back by 7 bases and J by 4 bases. Germline V lookup: CDR1 SGHDT, CDR2 YYEEEE. Full variable domain (rest looked up from reference TRBV5-6 and TRBJ2-2): DAGVTQSPTHLIKTRGQQVTLRCSPKSGHDTVSWYQQALGQGPQFIFQYYEEEERQRGNFPDRFSGHQFPNYSSELNVNALLLGDSALYLCASRRGGTGELFFGEGSRLTVL.

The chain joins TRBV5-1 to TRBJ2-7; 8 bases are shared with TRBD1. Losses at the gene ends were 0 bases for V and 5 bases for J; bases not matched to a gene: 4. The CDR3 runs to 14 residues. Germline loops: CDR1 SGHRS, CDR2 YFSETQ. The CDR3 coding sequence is TGCGCCAGCAGCTTGGGACAGGGGTGGGACGAGCAGTACTTC. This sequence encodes CASSLGQGWDEQYF.

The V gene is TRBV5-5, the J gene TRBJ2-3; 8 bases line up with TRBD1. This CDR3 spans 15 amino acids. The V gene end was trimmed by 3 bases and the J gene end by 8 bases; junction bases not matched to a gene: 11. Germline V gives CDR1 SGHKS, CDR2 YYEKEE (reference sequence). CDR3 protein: CASSSWPDRGGTQYF. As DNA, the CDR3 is TGTGCCAGCAGCTCTTGGCCTGACAGGGGAGGTACGCAGTATTTT.

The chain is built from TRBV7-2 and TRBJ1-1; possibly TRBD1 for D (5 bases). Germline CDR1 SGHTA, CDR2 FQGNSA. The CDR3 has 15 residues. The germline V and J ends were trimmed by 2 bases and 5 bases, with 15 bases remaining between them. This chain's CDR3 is CASSLTPDRGTEAFF. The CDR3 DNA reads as TGTGCCAGCAGCTTAACCCCCGACCGGGGGACTGAAGCTTTCTTT.

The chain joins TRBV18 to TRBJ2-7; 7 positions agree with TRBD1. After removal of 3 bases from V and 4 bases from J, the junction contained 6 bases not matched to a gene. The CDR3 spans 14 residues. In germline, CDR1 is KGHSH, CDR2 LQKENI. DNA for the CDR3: TGTGCCAGCTCACCGACAGGGATTGGATACGAGCAGTACTTC. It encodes CASSPTGIGYEQYF.

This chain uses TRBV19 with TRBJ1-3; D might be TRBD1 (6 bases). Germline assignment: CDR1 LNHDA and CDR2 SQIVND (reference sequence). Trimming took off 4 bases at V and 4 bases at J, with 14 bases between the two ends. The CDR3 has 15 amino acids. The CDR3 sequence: CASSTPGTRGNTIYF. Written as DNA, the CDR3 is TGTGCCAGTAGTACCCCCGGGACACGCGGAAACACCATATATTTT.

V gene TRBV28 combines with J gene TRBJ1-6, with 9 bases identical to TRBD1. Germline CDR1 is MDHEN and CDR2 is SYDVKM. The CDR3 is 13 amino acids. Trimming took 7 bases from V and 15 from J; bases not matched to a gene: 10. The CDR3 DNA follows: TGTGCCAGCACCCCGGGACAGGGAGGTTACCTCCACTTT. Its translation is CASTPGQGGYLHF.

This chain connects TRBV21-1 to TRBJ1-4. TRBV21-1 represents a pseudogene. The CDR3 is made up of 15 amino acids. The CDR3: CASKRLRLRGEKLFF. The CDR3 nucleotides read TGTGCCAGCAAACGGTTGCGCCTCCGGGGAGAAAAACTGTTTTTT.

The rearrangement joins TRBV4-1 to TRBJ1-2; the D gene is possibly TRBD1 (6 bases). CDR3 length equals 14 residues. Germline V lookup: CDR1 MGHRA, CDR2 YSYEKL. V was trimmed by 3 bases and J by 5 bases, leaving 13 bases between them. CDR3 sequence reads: CASSHQGKGYGYTF. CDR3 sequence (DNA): TGCGCCAGCAGCCATCAGGGGAAAGGGTATGGCTACACCTTC.

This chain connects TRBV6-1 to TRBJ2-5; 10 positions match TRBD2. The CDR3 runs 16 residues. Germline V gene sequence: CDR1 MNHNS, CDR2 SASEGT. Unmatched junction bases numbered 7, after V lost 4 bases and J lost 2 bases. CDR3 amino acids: CASSVTLAGAQETQYF. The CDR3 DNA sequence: TGTGCCAGCAGTGTAACTCTAGCGGGGGCTCAAGAGACCCAGTACTTC.

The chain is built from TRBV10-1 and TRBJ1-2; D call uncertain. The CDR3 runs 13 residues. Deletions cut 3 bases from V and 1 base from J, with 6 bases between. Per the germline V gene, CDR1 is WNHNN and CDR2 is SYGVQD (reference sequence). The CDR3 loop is CASSEDINYGYTF. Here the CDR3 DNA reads TGCGCCAGCAGTGAAGACATTAACTATGGCTACACCTTC.

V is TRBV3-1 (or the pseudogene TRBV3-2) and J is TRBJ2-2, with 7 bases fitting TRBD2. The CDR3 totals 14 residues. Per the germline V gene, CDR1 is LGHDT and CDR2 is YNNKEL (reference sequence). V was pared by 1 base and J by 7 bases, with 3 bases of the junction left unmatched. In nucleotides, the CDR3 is TGTGCCAGCAGCCAAGCGACTAGCCTCGGGGAGCTGTTTTTT. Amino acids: CASSQATSLGELFF.

Written as DNA, the CDR3 is TGTGCCAGCAGCCGCTCGGGATTTGGAAACACCATATATTTT. The encoded protein is CASSRSGFGNTIYF. V usage is TRBV3-1 (or the pseudogene TRBV3-2) and J usage is TRBJ1-3; D is unclear. The CDR3 covers 14 residues. Trimming took 4 bases from V and 3 from J, leaving 10 bases between them. Germline CDR1 is LGHDT and CDR2 is YNNKEL (reference sequence).

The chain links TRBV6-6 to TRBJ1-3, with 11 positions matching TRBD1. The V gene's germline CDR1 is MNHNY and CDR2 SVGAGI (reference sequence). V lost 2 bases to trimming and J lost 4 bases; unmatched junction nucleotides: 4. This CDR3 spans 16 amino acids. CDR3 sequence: CASSYGQGAWGNTIYF. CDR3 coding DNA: TGTGCCAGCAGTTACGGACAGGGGGCGTGGGGAAACACCATATATTTT.

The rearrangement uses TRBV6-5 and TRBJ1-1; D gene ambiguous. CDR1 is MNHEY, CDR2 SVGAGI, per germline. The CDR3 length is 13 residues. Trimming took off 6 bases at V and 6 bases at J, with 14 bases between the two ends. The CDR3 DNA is TGTGCCAGCAGATTTACTTTTTACGCTGAAGCTTTCTTT. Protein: CASRFTFYAEAFF.

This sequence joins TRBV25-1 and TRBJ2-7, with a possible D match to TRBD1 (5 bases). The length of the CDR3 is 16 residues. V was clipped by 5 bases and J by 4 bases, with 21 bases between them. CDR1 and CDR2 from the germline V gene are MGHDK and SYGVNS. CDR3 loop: CASSHIRGSSRYEQYF. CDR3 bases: TGTGCCAGCAGTCATATTAGGGGCTCTAGTAGGTACGAGCAGTACTTC.

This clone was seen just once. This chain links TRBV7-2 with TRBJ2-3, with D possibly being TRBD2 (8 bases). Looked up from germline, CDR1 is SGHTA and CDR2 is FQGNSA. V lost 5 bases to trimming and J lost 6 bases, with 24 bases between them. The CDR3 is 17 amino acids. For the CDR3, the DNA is TGTGCCAGCAGCAATACTAGGGGGCACGCGGGGGGCGATACGCAGTATTTT. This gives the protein CASSNTRGHAGGDTQYF.

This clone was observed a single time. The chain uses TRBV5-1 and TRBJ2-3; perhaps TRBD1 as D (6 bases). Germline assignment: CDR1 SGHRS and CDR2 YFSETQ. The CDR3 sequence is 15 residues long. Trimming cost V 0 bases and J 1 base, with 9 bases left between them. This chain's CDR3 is CASSLEQGRTDTQYF. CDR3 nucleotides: TGCGCCAGCAGCTTGGAACAGGGCCGCACAGATACGCAGTATTTT.

This CDR3 reads CASQDPGQGYNEQFF. CDR3 nucleotide sequence: TGTGCCTCGCAAGACCCGGGACAGGGCTACAATGAGCAGTTCTTC. The V gene is TRBV10-3, the J gene TRBJ2-1; 9 bases line up with TRBD1. The CDR3 length is 15 residues. The junction had 11 bases not matched to a gene; V was cut back by 11 bases and J by 3 bases. Looked up from germline, CDR1 is ENHRY and CDR2 is SYGVKD.